The 19 T cell receptor beta chains reported below all come from one sample, sequenced in a study of blood T cell repertoires in COVID-19. Here immunoSEQ multiplex PCR was the method, and the copy in TCRdb shows in-frame clones only, minus some. The table lists 150,000 or so clones, 84% of them singletons, with around 45% in the top ten. The specimen was peripheral blood. These receptors came from a human donor in a cohort sampled during active COVID-19.

This clone is a singleton in its sample. The CDR3 DNA reads as TGCGCCAGCAGCTATATAGCGGGAGCAGGCGGGGAGCTGTTTTTT. Translating gives CASSYIAGAGGELFF. The chain carries TRBV5-1 and TRBJ2-2, with 9 bases aligning to TRBD2. Trimming took 3 bases from V and 7 from J; bases not matched to a gene: 7. The CDR3 runs 15 residues. Germline V gives CDR1 SGHRS, CDR2 YFSETQ.

This sequence joins TRBV5-1 and TRBJ1-1, with D tentatively TRBD1 (6 bases). The CDR3 has 15 amino acids. The germline V gene encodes CDR1 SGHRS and CDR2 YFSETQ. The germline V and J ends were trimmed by 5 bases and 5 bases, with 19 bases remaining between them. CDR3 region: CASRSYRVGETEAFF. The CDR3 bases are TGCGCCAGCAGATCATACAGGGTGGGGGAGACTGAAGCTTTCTTT.

This chain joins TRBV27 and TRBJ1-2; 8 bases are shared with TRBD1. From germline, CDR1 is MNHEY and CDR2 SMNVEV (reference sequence). V lost 6 bases to trimming and J lost 8 bases; unmatched junction nucleotides: 8. The CDR3 runs 13 residues. As DNA, the CDR3 is TGTGCCAGCAGCATCGGACAGGGCGGGGGCTACACCTTC. Encoded protein: CASSIGQGGGYTF.

This clone was seen repeatedly, ten times or more. This rearrangement joins TRBV7-3 to TRBJ1-2, with D uncertain. Trimming left V 3 bases short and J 4 bases short, with 9 bases between. Germline loops: CDR1 SGHTA, CDR2 FQGTGA. This CDR3 comprises 13 residues. The CDR3 region has the DNA TGTGCCAGCAGCTTGGACGGAGGCTATGGCTACACCTTC. This translates into CASSLDGGYGYTF.

The chain couples TRBV11-3 to TRBJ1-2; TRBD1 aligns across 9 bases. The germline gives CDR1 SGHNT, CDR2 YENEEA. The CDR3 length is 16 residues. V was pared by 2 bases and J by 2 bases, with 6 bases of the junction left unmatched. CDR3 DNA sequence: TGTGCCAGCAGCTTAAAGCTGGGACAGGGCAACTATGGCTACACCTTC. Protein product: CASSLKLGQGNYGYTF.

This chain uses TRBV6-4 with TRBJ2-3; no reliable D call. This CDR3 has 13 residues. Trimming took 4 bases from V and 4 from J, leaving 9 bases between them. Germline values: CDR1 MRHNA, CDR2 SNTAGT. This CDR3 is CASSVEYADTQYF. For the CDR3, the DNA is TGTGCCAGCAGTGTGGAGTACGCAGATACGCAGTATTTT.

The chain joins TRBV9 to TRBJ2-1, with 9 bases lining up with TRBD2. CDR1 SGDLS and CDR2 YYNGEE come from the germline V gene. The trim removed 4 bases at V and 2 bases at J, leaving 7 bases unmatched. This CDR3 has 16 residues. The CDR3 DNA sequence: TGTGCCAGCAGCTCCCTTCTAGCGGGACCCTACAATGAGCAGTTCTTC. It is translated as CASSSLLAGPYNEQFF.

This clone has just one count. V gene TRBV20-1 combines with J gene TRBJ2-1, with D possibly being TRBD2 (6 bases). Trimming removed 3 bases from V and 7 bases from J, with 16 bases in between. The CDR3 runs 14 residues. Germline assignment: CDR1 DFQATT and CDR2 SNEGSKA (reference sequence). The CDR3 DNA is TGCAGTGCTAGTAGTCGGGAGCTAAGAAATGAGCAGTTCTTC. Translating gives CSASSRELRNEQFF.

The rearrangement links TRBV6-5 to TRBJ1-3; no firm D call. V dropped 0 bases and J dropped 0 bases, with 9 bases sitting between them. This CDR3 comprises 16 residues. Germline CDR1 and CDR2: MNHEY and SVGAGI. The CDR3 protein is CASSYSNSYSGNTIYF. CDR3 nucleotide sequence: TGTGCCAGCAGTTACTCGAACTCTTACTCTGGAAACACCATATATTTT.

The genes are TRBV12-3 or TRBV12-4 and TRBJ2-1, with D possibly matching TRBD1 (5 bases). V was trimmed by 7 bases and J by 1 base, leaving 8 bases between them. This CDR3 region has 13 residues. CDR3 sequence reads: CASKGQSYNEQFF. Written as DNA, the CDR3 is TGTGCCAGCAAGGGGCAATCCTACAATGAGCAGTTCTTC.

CDR3 in amino acids: CATSRGGGMGAFF. In DNA, the CDR3 is TGTGCCACCAGCAGAGGTGGGGGGATGGGAGCTTTCTTT. This sequence joins TRBV15 and TRBJ1-1; D possibly corresponds to TRBD1 (5 bases). The CDR3 is made up of 13 amino acids. CDR1 and CDR2 (germline): LNHNV, YYDKDF (reference sequence). V gave up 1 base and J gave up 10 bases, with 13 bases separating them.

This clone was observed once. This chain links TRBV7-9 with TRBJ1-5, with D perhaps TRBD1 (6 bases). Germline-derived CDR1 and CDR2 are SEHNR and FQNEAQ (reference sequence). The CDR3 is 17 residues long. Trimming took off 4 bases at V and 2 bases at J, with 18 bases between the two ends. This CDR3 reads CASSSIPKAGGNQPQHF. The CDR3 coding sequence is TGTGCCAGCAGCTCAATCCCGAAGGCAGGGGGCAATCAGCCCCAGCATTTT.

V gene TRBV3-1 (or the pseudogene TRBV3-2) combines with J gene TRBJ2-1; TRBD2 matches 8 bases. CDR1 is LGHDT and CDR2 is YNNKEL in the germline V gene (reference sequence). Trimming cost V 0 bases and J 8 bases; bases outside gene matches: 6. The CDR3 is 15 residues long. This CDR3 reads CASSQDQSSGDEQFF. The CDR3 DNA reads as TGTGCCAGCAGCCAAGATCAGAGTAGCGGGGATGAGCAGTTCTTC.

The chain combines TRBV20-1 with TRBJ2-7; 7 positions agree with TRBD2. The CDR3 loop spans 13 amino acids. Germline-derived CDR1 and CDR2 are DFQATT and SNEGSKA (reference sequence). Unmatched junction bases numbered 4, after V lost 3 bases and J lost 2 bases. DNA for the CDR3: TGCAGTGCTAGTGGACTAGGGGCCTACGAGCAGTACTTC. It codes for CSASGLGAYEQYF.

The chain employs TRBV2 and TRBJ2-1; the D gene is possibly TRBD1 (6 bases). Germline CDR1 reads SNHLY; CDR2 reads FYNNEI. The CDR3 has 12 residues. Trimming took 2 bases from V and 10 from J, leaving 9 bases between them. The CDR3 DNA follows: TGTGCCAGCAGTGAATTTGGGGGCGAGCAGTTCTTC. Its translation is CASSEFGGEQFF.

V usage is TRBV25-1 and J usage is TRBJ1-4, with 8 positions matching TRBD1. There are 13 residues in the CDR3. V dropped 7 bases and J dropped 8; count of bases not matched to a gene: 6. Germline V gene data show CDR1 as MGHDK and CDR2 as SYGVNS. The CDR3 DNA sequence: TGTGCCAGCAACACCGACAGGGGAGAAAAACTGTTTTTT. Translation: CASNTDRGEKLFF. The full variable domain, rest sourced from reference TRBV25-1 and TRBJ1-4, is EADIYQTPRYLVIGTGKKITLECSQTMGHDKMYWYQQDPGMELHLIHYSYGVNSTEKGDLSSESTVSRIRTEHFPLTLESARPSHTSQYLCASNTDRGEKLFFGSGTQLSVL.

J is TRBJ2-5 and V is TRBV7-3; 12 nucleotides agree with TRBD2. CDR3 size: 14 residues. V trimming: 4 bases; J trimming: 6 bases; junction bases outside the gene matches: 3. CDR1 SGHTA and CDR2 FQGTGA come from the germline V gene. CDR3 protein: CASSSLAGGKTQYF. The CDR3 nucleotides read TGTGCCAGCAGCTCACTAGCGGGGGGAAAGACCCAGTACTTC.

This clone is a singleton in its sample. V is TRBV9 and J is TRBJ2-5, with 10 positions matching TRBD1. There are 15 residues in the CDR3. CDR1 and CDR2 (germline): SGDLS, YYNGEE. After removal of 2 bases from V and 0 bases from J, the junction contained 1 base not matched to a gene. CDR3 DNA sequence: TGTGCCAGCAGCGTGGGACAGGGGTACCAAGAGACCCAGTACTTC. Translating gives CASSVGQGYQETQYF.

This chain links TRBV19 with TRBJ1-4; D is unclear. V dropped 1 base and J dropped 11 bases, with 14 bases sitting between them. This CDR3 is 14 amino acids long. Germline-derived CDR1 and CDR2 are LNHDA and SQIVND (reference sequence). The CDR3 spells CASSIGRVVEKLFF. CDR3 sequence (DNA): TGTGCCAGTAGTATAGGTCGAGTCGTCGAGAAACTGTTTTTT.